The 24 T cell receptor beta chains presented below share a single source sample, sequenced in a study of T cells in narcolepsy. Some clones are missing from TCRdb's copy, which holds only in-frame ones; the method was immunoSEQ multiplex PCR. This sample yields approximately 25,000 clones, of which more than 65% are seen a single time; about 1.1% belongs to the top ten. The material sequenced was memory (CD45RA-) CD4+ T cells from blood. The receptors here all came from a human donor in good health.

This clone appeared once. The chain is built from TRBV19 and TRBJ2-2; D ambiguous. Trimming cost V 6 bases and J 5 bases, with 13 bases left between them. Germline CDR1 and CDR2: LNHDA and SQIVND (reference sequence). This CDR3 region has 14 residues. CDR3 nucleotides: TGTGCCAGTAGCAATCAACATCCGACCGGGGAGCTGTTTTTT. Amino acids: CASSNQHPTGELFF. Full variable domain (rest looked up from reference TRBV19 and TRBJ2-2): DGGITQSPKYLFRKEGQNVTLSCEQNLNHDAMYWYRQDPGQGLRLIYYSQIVNDFQKGDIAEGYSVSREKKESFPLTVTSAQKNPTAFYLCASSNQHPTGELFFGEGSRLTVL.

The V and J genes are TRBV7-6 and TRBJ2-5; D unclear. CDR3 length: 12 residues. Trimming cost V 5 bases and J 2 bases, with 6 bases left between them. Germline-derived CDR1 and CDR2 are SGHVS and FNYEAQ. CDR3 protein: CASSRRQETQYF. The CDR3 region has the DNA TGTGCCAGCAGCCGCCGGCAAGAGACCCAGTACTTC.

The chain links TRBV7-8 to TRBJ2-7; 12 positions agree with TRBD2. The CDR3 covers 16 residues. Germline trimming cut 2 bases from V and 3 bases from J; bases unmatched to any gene: 5. Per the germline V gene, CDR1 is SGHVS and CDR2 is FQNEAQ. The CDR3 spells CASSLLTSGGNYEQYF. CDR3 nucleotides: TGTGCCAGCAGCTTACTGACTAGCGGGGGAAACTACGAGCAGTACTTC.

V and J are TRBV6-1 and TRBJ1-4; the D is unclear. Germline V gene sequence: CDR1 MNHNS, CDR2 SASEGT. Trimming took off 10 bases at V and 3 bases at J, with 15 bases between the two ends. CDR3 length equals 14 residues. In DNA form, the CDR3 reads TGTGCCACGACATTGGGAGGATCTAATGAAAAACTGTTTTTT. It codes for CATTLGGSNEKLFF.

This chain connects TRBV5-6 to TRBJ1-5; D is undetermined. V dropped 0 bases and J dropped 4 bases, with 11 bases sitting between them. Germline V gene data show CDR1 as SGHDT and CDR2 as YYEEEE. The CDR3 sequence is 15 residues long. The DNA for the CDR3 is TGTGCCAGCAGCTTGGCAAGACCGGGGAATCAGCCCCAGCATTTT. This translates into CASSLARPGNQPQHF.

The gene calls are TRBV7-2 and TRBJ1-2; TRBD1 matches at 8 bases. J was trimmed by 3 bases and V by 5 bases; bases with no gene match: 5. CDR1 is SGHTA and CDR2 is FQGNSA in the germline V gene. This CDR3 is built from 14 residues. CDR3 residues: CASSPDRVDYGYTF. For the CDR3, the DNA is TGTGCCAGCAGCCCGGACAGGGTTGACTATGGCTACACCTTC.

The chain has TRBV5-4 and TRBJ2-1, with D possibly matching TRBD2 (8 bases). This CDR3 spans 18 amino acids. Trimming removed 4 bases at V and 9 bases at J, with 29 bases between. CDR1 is SGHNT and CDR2 is YYREEE in the germline V gene (reference sequence). CDR3 nucleotides: TGTGCCAGCAGCCCCGTTGCGGGGCGGGGGGCAGGGGGTACTGAGCAGTTCTTC. Its protein product is CASSPVAGRGAGGTEQFF. The entire variable domain, with the rest obtained from reference TRBV5-4 and TRBJ2-1, is as follows: ETGVTQSPTHLIKTRGQQVTLRCSSQSGHNTVSWYQQALGQGPQFIFQYYREEENGRGNFPPRFSGLQFPNYSSELNVNALELDDSALYLCASSPVAGRGAGGTEQFFGPGTRLTVL.

This chain connects TRBV5-6 to TRBJ1-4, with 10 nucleotides matching TRBD1. The CDR3 sequence is 15 residues long. The J segment lost 4 bases and the V segment lost 4 bases, leaving 4 bases of the junction unmatched. CDR1 and CDR2 from the germline V gene are SGHDT and YYEEEE. The CDR3 loop reads CASSPGQGINEKLFF. CDR3 coding DNA: TGTGCCAGCAGCCCGGGACAGGGGATTAATGAAAAACTGTTTTTT.

This clone was picked up one time. The chain combines TRBV29-1 with TRBJ1-3; D gene uncertain. Germline-derived CDR1 and CDR2 are SQVTM and ANQGSEA. The CDR3 extends over 13 amino acids. V dropped 5 bases and J dropped 0 bases, with 8 bases sitting between them. The DNA of the CDR3 is TGCAGCGTTCAAGTGTTCTCTGGAAACACCATATATTTT. This translates into CSVQVFSGNTIYF.

The genes are TRBV7-2 and TRBJ1-2; tentative D call: TRBD1 (5 bases). Trimming removed 5 bases at V and 5 bases at J, with 9 bases between. From germline, CDR1 is SGHTA and CDR2 FQGNSA. CDR3 length: 12 amino acids. CDR3 protein: CASSVDSYGYTF. The CDR3 nucleotides are TGTGCCAGCAGCGTCGACAGTTATGGCTACACCTTC.

The table lists this clone with a few counts. This sequence joins TRBV6-6 and TRBJ1-1; D gene ambiguous. CDR1 and CDR2 from the germline V gene are MNHNY and SVGAGI (reference sequence). With 6 bases removed from V and 1 base from J, the gap between germline ends came to 3 bases. This CDR3 is built from 11 residues. The CDR3 sequence is CASRGNTEAFF. CDR3 in DNA: TGTGCCAGCAGGGGGAACACTGAAGCTTTCTTT.

V is TRBV10-3 and J is TRBJ2-1, with 9 nucleotides matching TRBD1. J gave up 0 bases and V 2 bases, and 5 bases lay outside the gene matches. Germline assignment: CDR1 ENHRY and CDR2 SYGVKD. This CDR3 contains 17 residues. For the CDR3, the DNA is TGTGCCATCAGTGAGGCAGGGACAGGGAGCTCCTACAATGAGCAGTTCTTC. This sequence encodes CAISEAGTGSSYNEQFF.

CDR3 bases: TGCGCCAGCAGCTTGGGTGCGGGGGGTGCCGATGAGCAGTTCTTC. Amino acids: CASSLGAGGADEQFF. The V call is TRBV5-1, the J call TRBJ2-1; 8 bases are shared with TRBD2. The CDR3 extends over 15 amino acids. Looked up from germline, CDR1 is SGHRS and CDR2 is YFSETQ. The V gene end was trimmed by 0 bases and the J gene end by 8 bases; junction bases not matched to a gene: 7.

J is TRBJ2-2 and V is TRBV6-1, with TRBD2 matching over 7 bases. The CDR3 length is 14 residues. Germline V gene lookup returns CDR1 MNHNS and CDR2 SASEGT. The ends lost 10 bases at V and 7 bases at J; junction bases unmatched: 12. CDR3 DNA sequence: TGTGCCACCCGACTTCGCGGGAGTTTCGGGGAGCTGTTTTTT. Protein sequence: CATRLRGSFGELFF.

This chain connects TRBV18 to TRBJ2-3; TRBD2 aligns across 7 bases. Germline V CDR1 and CDR2: KGHSH, LQKENI. V shed 4 bases and J 4 bases; nucleotides not matched to a gene: 8. The CDR3 sequence is 15 residues long. The CDR3 is CASSRAGVEADTQYF. The CDR3, as DNA: TGTGCCAGCTCACGGGCGGGAGTAGAGGCAGATACGCAGTATTTT.

The V and J genes are TRBV9 and TRBJ1-4; 9 bases map to TRBD1. CDR1 and CDR2 from the germline V gene are SGDLS and YYNGEE. CDR3 length: 16 amino acids. J gave up 8 bases and V 0 bases, and 8 bases lay outside the gene matches. Written as DNA, the CDR3 is TGTGCCAGCAGCGTAGCACAGGGGGCGCCGGGGGAAAAACTGTTTTTT. Its protein is CASSVAQGAPGEKLFF.

The chain employs TRBV5-1 and TRBJ2-3, with 10 bases that match TRBD2. The V and J ends lost 5 bases and 4 bases, in that order; junction bases with no gene match: 7. CDR3 size: 15 residues. Looked up from germline, CDR1 is SGHRS and CDR2 is YFSETQ. CDR3 sequence: CASRVELAGSDTQYF. In nucleotides, the CDR3 is TGCGCCAGCAGGGTTGAACTAGCGGGGTCAGATACGCAGTATTTT.

V and J are TRBV7-8 and TRBJ2-5; TRBD1 might be the D (8 bases). V was trimmed by 5 bases and J by 5 bases, leaving 18 bases between them. The germline V gene has CDR1 SGHVS and CDR2 FQNEAQ. This CDR3 region has 15 residues. The CDR3: CASSQQGGGLETQYF. DNA of the CDR3: TGTGCCAGCAGCCAACAGGGGGGAGGGCTGGAGACCCAGTACTTC. The full variable domain, completed using reference TRBV7-8 and TRBJ2-5, is GAGVSQSPRYKVAKRGQDVALRCDPISGHVSLFWYQQALGQGPEFLTYFQNEAQLDKSGLPSDRFFAERPEGSVSTLKIQRTQQEDSAVYLCASSQQGGGLETQYFGPGTRLLVL.

V gene TRBV20-1 combines with J gene TRBJ1-4; 8 bases line up with TRBD1. The CDR3 is 11 amino acids. CDR1 DFQATT and CDR2 SNEGSKA come from the germline V gene (reference sequence). Trimming removed 5 bases from V and 12 bases from J; junction bases left unmatched: 5. CDR3 in amino acids: CSASGQGQLFF. CDR3 in DNA: TGCAGTGCTTCCGGACAGGGTCAACTGTTTTTT.

The chain recombines TRBV5-6 with TRBJ1-2, with D unresolved. V was trimmed by 1 base and J by 8 bases, leaving 9 bases between them. Per germline, CDR1 SGHDT and CDR2 YYEEEE. There are 12 residues in the CDR3. The CDR3 nucleotides are TGTGCCAGCAGCTTGTCGGGCCCCGGCTACACCTTC. Its translation: CASSLSGPGYTF.

The rearrangement links TRBV25-1 to TRBJ1-2; 7 bases are a match to TRBD1. V shed 4 bases and J 3 bases; nucleotides not matched to a gene: 8. The CDR3 consists of 15 residues. Germline values: CDR1 MGHDK, CDR2 SYGVNS. This chain's CDR3 is CASSGYRGVDYGYTF. CDR3 sequence (DNA): TGTGCCAGCAGTGGATACAGGGGTGTTGACTATGGCTACACCTTC.

In its sample, this clone was seen a few times. This chain uses TRBV30 with TRBJ1-3; TRBD1 matches at 7 bases. Germline CDR1 and CDR2: GTSNPN and SVGIG (reference sequence). V was clipped by 4 bases and J by 3 bases; unmatched bases: 3. There are 13 residues in the CDR3. The CDR3 protein is CAWKGAFGNTIYF. For the CDR3, the DNA is TGTGCCTGGAAGGGGGCGTTTGGAAACACCATATATTTT.

The V and J genes are TRBV7-2 and TRBJ1-2; D is undetermined. Germline values: CDR1 SGHTA, CDR2 FQGNSA. The CDR3 consists of 14 residues. V lost 5 bases and J 8 bases, leaving 18 bases between the germline ends. The CDR3 sequence: CASSHYGPLKGYTF. CDR3 nucleotide sequence: TGTGCCAGCAGCCATTACGGCCCCCTCAAGGGCTACACCTTC.

The CDR3 protein is CASSLSGQVLSGNTIYF. The CDR3, as DNA: TGTGCCAGCAGTTTATCAGGGCAGGTCCTCTCTGGAAACACCATATATTTT. The gene calls are TRBV27 and TRBJ1-3; no clear D gene. V lost 0 bases, J lost 0 bases, and 12 bases lay in between. Germline values: CDR1 MNHEY, CDR2 SMNVEV (reference sequence). This CDR3 has 17 amino acids.